This T cell receptor beta chain appears in the sequencing data of a study of blood T cells in healthy people across ages. Germline V lookup: CDR1 LGHNA, CDR2 YSLEER. The germline V and J ends were trimmed by 0 bases and 3 bases, with 10 bases remaining between them. CDR3 length: 15 amino acids. Per individual sample, total RNA of at least 6 micrograms was extracted. Together with a sample-barcoded 5' primer, a J-beta primer mix was included in a second PCR lasting roughly 6 to 12 cycles. With 12 random nucleotides, a template-switch adaptor tagged each individual cDNA molecule. From the 5' RACE reads, TCRdb called clonotypes with MiXCR, one entry per CDR3 protein. The table has 700,000 or so distinct CDR3 sequences, over 20% seen once; the top ten hold roughly 22%. This clonotype has a handful of counts.

This TCR came from a man aged 70 or older in good health. Sequences were obtained from blood. The chain combines TRBV4-3 with TRBJ2-3; weak D call: TRBD1 (6 bases). The CDR3 spells CASSQDTGITDTQYF. The DNA of the CDR3 is TGCGCCAGCAGCCAAGATACAGGGATTACAGATACGCAGTATTTT.